Listed below are T cell receptor beta chains from one sample, sequenced in a study of T cells after yellow fever vaccination. Using its own MiXCR run on the 5' RACE reads, TCRdb lists one record per CDR3 protein. The top ten hold 15% to 20% of the sample, which has some 560,000 distinct CDR3 sequences, around 17% seen once. Here the sequenced sample was PBMCs, taken about 5 days after the first yellow fever vaccination. These receptor sequences come from a man aged 18 to 29 who received the YFV17D yellow fever vaccine. Each CDR3 is given with its conserved first and last residue. Each record gives: J gene, D gene, clone size, V gene, CDR3 DNA, CDR3 protein. A D gene is named only where the DNA matches it firmly. Some rows have no size entry. The others give once, few or many, or a class for an expanded clone.

>TRBJ1-2|TRBD1|NA|TRBV6-1
TGTGCCAGCTGGGACAGATCTAACTATGGCTACACCTTC
CASWDRSNYGYTF
>TRBJ2-1|TRBD1|NA|TRBV12-3/TRBV12-4
TGTGCCAGCAGTTTTAGGGGGCATGAGCAGTTCTTC
CASSFRGHEQFF
>TRBJ2-7|NA|NA|TRBV12-3/TRBV12-4
TGTGCCAGCAGTTTTTTTGGGTTTACCTACGAGCAGTACTTC
CASSFFGFTYEQYF
>TRBJ2-1|NA|few|TRBV20-1
TGCAGTGCTAGGAGGAGGGGAAGGTACAATGAGCAGTTCTTC
CSARRRGRYNEQFF
>TRBJ2-7|NA|NA|TRBV29-1
TGCAGCGGGACGACAGGTGGCGAGCAGTACTTC
CSGTTGGEQYF
>TRBJ2-1|TRBD2|few|TRBV7-8
TGTGCCAGCAGCATACCGGGACTAGCGGGGGAGAATGAGCAGTTCTTC
CASSIPGLAGENEQFF
>TRBJ1-6|NA|NA|TRBV6-1
TGTGCCAGCAGCCTACAGCCGGCCTATAATTCACCCCTCCACTTT
CASSLQPAYNSPLHF
>TRBJ2-2|NA|NA|TRBV12-3/TRBV12-4
TGTGCCAGCAGTTTGCTTTATGCGGGGGAGCTGTTTTTT
CASSLLYAGELFF
>TRBJ2-3|NA|NA|TRBV24-1
TGTGCCACCCAGGGGTACCTCACAGATACGCAGTATTTT
CATQGYLTDTQYF
>TRBJ2-3|NA|many|TRBV5-6
TGTGCCAGCAGCTTGGCCACTATGGATACGCAGTATTTT
CASSLATMDTQYF
>TRBJ2-5|NA|few|TRBV5-1
TGCGCCAGCAGGGAGGGCATCGGGGCCCAGACCCAGTACTTC
CASREGIGAQTQYF
>TRBJ2-3|NA|NA|TRBV7-2
TGTGCCAGCCGCCCGGCATTCGGCACAGATACGCAGTATTTT
CASRPAFGTDTQYF
>TRBJ2-5|TRBD2|many|TRBV7-3
TGTGCCAGCAGCTTGGGACTAGCGGTGGAGACCCAGTACTTC
CASSLGLAVETQYF
>TRBJ2-5|NA|NA|TRBV5-6
TGTGCCAGCACCAAAAGCCGGGGGCACATCCAAGAGACCCAGTACTTC
CASTKSRGHIQETQYF
>TRBJ2-5|TRBD2|few|TRBV3-1
TGTGCCAGCAGCCACCTCAGGGGGACTAGCGGGGGTGGACGGCAAGAGACCCAGTACTTC
CASSHLRGTSGGGRQETQYF
>TRBJ2-3|NA|few|TRBV14
TGTGCCAGCAGCCCCGGGATTACGCAGTATTTT
CASSPGITQYF
>TRBJ2-7|NA|few|TRBV7-3
TGTGCCAGCAGCTTAAGCGAGGCTTACGAGCAGTACTTC
CASSLSEAYEQYF
>TRBJ1-2|TRBD1|NA|TRBV10-3
TGTGCCATCAGTGAGAAGTCGGGACAGGGGTACTATGGCTACACCTTC
CAISEKSGQGYYGYTF
>TRBJ2-1|NA|NA|TRBV9
TGTGCCAGCAGCCCTCGGGACCCCTACAATGAGCAGTTCTTC
CASSPRDPYNEQFF